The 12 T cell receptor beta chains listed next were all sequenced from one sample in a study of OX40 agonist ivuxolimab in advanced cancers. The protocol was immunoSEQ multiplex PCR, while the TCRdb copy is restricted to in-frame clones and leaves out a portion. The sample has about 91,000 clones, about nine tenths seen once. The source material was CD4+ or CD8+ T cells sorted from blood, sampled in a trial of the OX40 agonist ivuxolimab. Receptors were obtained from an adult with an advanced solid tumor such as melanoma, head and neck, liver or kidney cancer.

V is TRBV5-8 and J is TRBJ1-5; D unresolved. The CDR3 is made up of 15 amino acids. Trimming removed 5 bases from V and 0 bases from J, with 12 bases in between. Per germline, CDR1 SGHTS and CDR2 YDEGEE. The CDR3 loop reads CASSSPGYSNQPQHF. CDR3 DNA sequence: TGTGCCAGCAGTTCACCAGGCTATAGCAATCAGCCCCAGCATTTT.

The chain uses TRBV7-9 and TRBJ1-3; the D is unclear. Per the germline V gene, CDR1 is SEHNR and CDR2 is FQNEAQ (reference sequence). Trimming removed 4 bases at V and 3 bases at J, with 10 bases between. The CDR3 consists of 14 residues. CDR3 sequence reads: CASSSLLSGNTIYF. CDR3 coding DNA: TGTGCCAGCAGCTCCCTCCTCAGTGGAAACACCATATATTTT. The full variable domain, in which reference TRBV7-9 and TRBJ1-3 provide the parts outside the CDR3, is DTGVSQNPRHKITKRGQNVTFRCDPISEHNRLYWYRQTLGQGPEFLTYFQNEAQLEKSRLLSDRFSAERPKGSFSTLEIQRTEQGDSAMYLCASSSLLSGNTIYFGEGSWLTVV.

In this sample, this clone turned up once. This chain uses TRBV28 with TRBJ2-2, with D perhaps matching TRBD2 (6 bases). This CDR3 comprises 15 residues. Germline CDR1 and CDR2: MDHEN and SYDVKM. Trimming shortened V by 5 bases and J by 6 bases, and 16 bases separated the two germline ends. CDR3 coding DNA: TGTGCCAGCAGTCCAGGGCTTCAGCGGGCCGGGGAGCTGTTTTTT. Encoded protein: CASSPGLQRAGELFF.

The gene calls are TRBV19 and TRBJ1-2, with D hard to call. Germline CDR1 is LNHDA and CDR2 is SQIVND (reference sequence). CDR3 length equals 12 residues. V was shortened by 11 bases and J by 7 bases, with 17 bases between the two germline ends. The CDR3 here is CAPRSLSGGYTF. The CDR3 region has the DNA TGTGCCCCTAGGTCTTTAAGCGGTGGCTACACCTTC.

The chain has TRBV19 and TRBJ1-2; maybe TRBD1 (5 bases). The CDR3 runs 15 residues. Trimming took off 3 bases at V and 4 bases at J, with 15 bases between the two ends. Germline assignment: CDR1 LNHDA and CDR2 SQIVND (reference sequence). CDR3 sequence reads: CASSMVGEGGYGYTF. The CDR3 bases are TGTGCCAGTAGTATGGTAGGGGAAGGCGGCTATGGCTACACCTTC.

For the CDR3, the DNA is TGTGCCAGCTCACCACGAACAGGAAAGCTGAACACTGAAGCTTTCTTT. This translates into CASSPRTGKLNTEAFF. The chain links TRBV18 to TRBJ1-1; possibly TRBD1 for D (5 bases). Deletions cut 1 base from V and 0 bases from J, with 12 bases between. From germline, CDR1 is KGHSH and CDR2 LQKENI. The CDR3 length is 16 residues.

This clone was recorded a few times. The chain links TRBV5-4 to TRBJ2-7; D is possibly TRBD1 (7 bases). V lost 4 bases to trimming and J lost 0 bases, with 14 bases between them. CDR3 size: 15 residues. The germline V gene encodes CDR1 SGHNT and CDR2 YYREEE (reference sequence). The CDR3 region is CASSGRDRSSYEQYF. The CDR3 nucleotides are TGTGCCAGCAGCGGGCGGGACAGAAGCTCCTACGAGCAGTACTTC.

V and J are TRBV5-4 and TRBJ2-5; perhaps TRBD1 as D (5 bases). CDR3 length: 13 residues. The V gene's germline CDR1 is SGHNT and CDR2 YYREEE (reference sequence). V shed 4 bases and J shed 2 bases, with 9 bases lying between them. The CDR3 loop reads CASSTDTQETQYF. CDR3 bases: TGTGCCAGCAGCACGGACACGCAAGAGACCCAGTACTTC.

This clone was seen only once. The CDR3 DNA reads as TGCGCCAGCAGCTCGACAGGGGCCCGAGTGAACATTCAGTACTTC. This codes for CASSSTGARVNIQYF. The rearrangement uses TRBV5-1 and TRBJ2-4, with 8 bases lining up with TRBD1. The V and J ends lost 3 bases and 7 bases, in that order; junction bases with no gene match: 9. Germline V gene sequence: CDR1 SGHRS, CDR2 YFSETQ. This CDR3 spans 15 amino acids. Using reference TRBV5-1 and TRBJ2-4 for the parts outside the CDR3, the full variable domain is KAGVTQTPRYLIKTRGQQVTLSCSPISGHRSVSWYQQTPGQGLQFLFEYFSETQRNKGNFPGRFSGRQFSNSRSEMNVSTLELGDSALYLCASSSTGARVNIQYFGAGTRLSVL.

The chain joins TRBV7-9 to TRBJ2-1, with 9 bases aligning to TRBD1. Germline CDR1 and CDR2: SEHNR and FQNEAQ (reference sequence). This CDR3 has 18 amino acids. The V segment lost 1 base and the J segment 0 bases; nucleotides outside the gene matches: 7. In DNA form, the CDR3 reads TGTGCCAGCAGCTTAGTTTGGACAGGGGCTGGCTCCTACAATGAGCAGTTCTTC. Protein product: CASSLVWTGAGSYNEQFF. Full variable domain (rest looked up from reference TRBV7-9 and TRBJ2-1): DTGVSQNPRHKITKRGQNVTFRCDPISEHNRLYWYRQTLGQGPEFLTYFQNEAQLEKSRLLSDRFSAERPKGSFSTLEIQRTEQGDSAMYLCASSLVWTGAGSYNEQFFGPGTRLTVL.

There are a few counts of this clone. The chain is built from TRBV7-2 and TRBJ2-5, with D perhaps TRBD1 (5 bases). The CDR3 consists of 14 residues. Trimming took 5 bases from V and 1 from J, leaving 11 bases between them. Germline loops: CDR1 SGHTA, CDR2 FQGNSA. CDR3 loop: CASSRAQGQETQYF. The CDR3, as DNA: TGTGCCAGCAGCCGCGCCCAGGGCCAAGAGACCCAGTACTTC.

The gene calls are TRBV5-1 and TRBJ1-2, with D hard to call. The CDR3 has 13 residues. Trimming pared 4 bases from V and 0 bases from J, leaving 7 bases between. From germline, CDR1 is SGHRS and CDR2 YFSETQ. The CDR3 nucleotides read TGCGCCAGCAGCCCTGGTTCTAACTATGGCTACACCTTC. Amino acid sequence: CASSPGSNYGYTF.